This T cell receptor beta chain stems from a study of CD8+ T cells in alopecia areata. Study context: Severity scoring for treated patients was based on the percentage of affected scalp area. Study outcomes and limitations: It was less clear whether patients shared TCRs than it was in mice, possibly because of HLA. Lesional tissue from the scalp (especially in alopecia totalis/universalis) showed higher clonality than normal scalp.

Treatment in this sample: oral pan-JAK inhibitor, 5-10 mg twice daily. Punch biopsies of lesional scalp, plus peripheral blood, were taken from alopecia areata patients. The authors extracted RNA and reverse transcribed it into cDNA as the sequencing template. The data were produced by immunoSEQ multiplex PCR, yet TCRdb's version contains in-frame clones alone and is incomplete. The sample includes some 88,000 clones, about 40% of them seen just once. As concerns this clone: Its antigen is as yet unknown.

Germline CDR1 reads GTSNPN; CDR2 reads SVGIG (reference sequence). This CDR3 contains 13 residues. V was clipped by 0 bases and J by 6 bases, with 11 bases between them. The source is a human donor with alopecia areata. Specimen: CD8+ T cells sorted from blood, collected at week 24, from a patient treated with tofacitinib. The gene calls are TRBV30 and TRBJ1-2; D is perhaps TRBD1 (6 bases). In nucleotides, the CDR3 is TGTGCCTGGAGTGTACTGGCAGGGGATGGCTACACCTTC. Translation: CAWSVLAGDGYTF.